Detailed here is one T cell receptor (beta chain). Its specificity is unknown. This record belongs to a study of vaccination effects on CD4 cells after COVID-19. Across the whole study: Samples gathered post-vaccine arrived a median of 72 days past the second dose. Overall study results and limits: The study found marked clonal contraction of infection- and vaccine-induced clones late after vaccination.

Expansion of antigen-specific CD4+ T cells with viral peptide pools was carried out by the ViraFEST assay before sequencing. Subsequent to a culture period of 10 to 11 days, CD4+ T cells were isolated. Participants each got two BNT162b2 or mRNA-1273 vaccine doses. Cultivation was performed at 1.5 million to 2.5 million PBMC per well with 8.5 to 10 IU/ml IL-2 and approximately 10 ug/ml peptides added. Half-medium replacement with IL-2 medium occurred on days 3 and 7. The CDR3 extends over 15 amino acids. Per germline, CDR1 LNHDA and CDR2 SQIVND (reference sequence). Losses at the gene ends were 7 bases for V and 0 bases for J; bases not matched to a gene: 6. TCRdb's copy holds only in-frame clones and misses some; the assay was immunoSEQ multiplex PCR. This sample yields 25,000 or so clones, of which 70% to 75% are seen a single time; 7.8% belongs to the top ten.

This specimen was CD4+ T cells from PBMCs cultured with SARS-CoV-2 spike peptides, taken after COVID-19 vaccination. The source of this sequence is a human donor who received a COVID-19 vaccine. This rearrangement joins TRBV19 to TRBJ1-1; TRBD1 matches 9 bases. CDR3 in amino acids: CASNPGQGVNTEAFF. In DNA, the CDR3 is TGTGCCAGTAATCCGGGACAGGGAGTGAACACTGAAGCTTTCTTT.